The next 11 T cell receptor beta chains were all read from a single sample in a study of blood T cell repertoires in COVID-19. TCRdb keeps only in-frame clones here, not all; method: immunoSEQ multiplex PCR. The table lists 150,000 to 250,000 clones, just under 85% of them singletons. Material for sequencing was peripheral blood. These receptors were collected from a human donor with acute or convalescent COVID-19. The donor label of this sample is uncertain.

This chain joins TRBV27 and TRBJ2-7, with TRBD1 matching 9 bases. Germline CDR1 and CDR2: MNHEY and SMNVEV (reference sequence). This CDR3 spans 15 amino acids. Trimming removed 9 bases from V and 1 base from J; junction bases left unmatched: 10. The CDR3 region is CASRDEGQGSYEQYF. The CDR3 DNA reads TGTGCCAGTCGGGACGAGGGACAGGGTTCCTACGAGCAGTACTTC.

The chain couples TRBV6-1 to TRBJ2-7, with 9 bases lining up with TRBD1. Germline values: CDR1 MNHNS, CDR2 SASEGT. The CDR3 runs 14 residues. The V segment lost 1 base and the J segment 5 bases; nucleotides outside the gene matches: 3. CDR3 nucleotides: TGTGCCAGCAGTGAAGTGGGACAGGGCCACGAGCAGTACTTC. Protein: CASSEVGQGHEQYF.

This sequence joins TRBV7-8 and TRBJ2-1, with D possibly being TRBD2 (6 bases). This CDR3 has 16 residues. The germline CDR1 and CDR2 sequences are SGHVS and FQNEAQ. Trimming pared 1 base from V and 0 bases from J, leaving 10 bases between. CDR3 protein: CASSLGEVPSYNEQFF. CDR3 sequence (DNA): TGTGCCAGCAGCTTAGGGGAGGTTCCCTCCTACAATGAGCAGTTCTTC.

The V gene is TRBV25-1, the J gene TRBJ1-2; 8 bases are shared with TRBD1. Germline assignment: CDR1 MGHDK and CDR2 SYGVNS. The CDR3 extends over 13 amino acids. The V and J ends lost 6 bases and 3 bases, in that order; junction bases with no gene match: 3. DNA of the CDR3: TGTGCCAGCAGAGGACAGGGTCACTATGGCTACACCTTC. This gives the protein CASRGQGHYGYTF.

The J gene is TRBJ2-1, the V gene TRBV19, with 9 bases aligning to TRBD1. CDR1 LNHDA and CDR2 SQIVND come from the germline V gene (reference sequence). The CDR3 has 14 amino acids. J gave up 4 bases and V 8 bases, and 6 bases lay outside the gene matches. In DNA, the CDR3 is TGTGCCAGTCAATCAGACAGGGGGTACAATGAGCAGTTCTTC. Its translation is CASQSDRGYNEQFF.

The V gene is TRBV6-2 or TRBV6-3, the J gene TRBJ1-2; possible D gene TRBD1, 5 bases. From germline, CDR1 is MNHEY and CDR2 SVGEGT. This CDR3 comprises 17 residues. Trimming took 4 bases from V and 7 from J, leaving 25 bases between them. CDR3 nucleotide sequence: TGTGCCAGCAGTTCCCGAAGTAGACAGTTCGTGATGCGTGGCTACACCTTC. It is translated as CASSSRSRQFVMRGYTF.

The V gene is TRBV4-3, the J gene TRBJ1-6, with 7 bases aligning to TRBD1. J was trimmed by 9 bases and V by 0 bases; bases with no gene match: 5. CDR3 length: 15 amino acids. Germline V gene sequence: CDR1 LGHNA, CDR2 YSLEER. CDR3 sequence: CASSQEKTGFSPLHF. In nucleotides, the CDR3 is TGCGCCAGCAGCCAAGAGAAGACAGGGTTTTCACCCCTCCACTTT.

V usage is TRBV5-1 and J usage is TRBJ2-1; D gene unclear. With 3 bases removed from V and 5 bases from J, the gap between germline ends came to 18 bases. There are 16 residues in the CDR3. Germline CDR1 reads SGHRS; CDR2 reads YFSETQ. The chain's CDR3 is CASSSTPTGSHNEQFF. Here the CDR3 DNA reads TGCGCCAGCAGCTCTACTCCAACCGGGTCCCACAATGAGCAGTTCTTC.

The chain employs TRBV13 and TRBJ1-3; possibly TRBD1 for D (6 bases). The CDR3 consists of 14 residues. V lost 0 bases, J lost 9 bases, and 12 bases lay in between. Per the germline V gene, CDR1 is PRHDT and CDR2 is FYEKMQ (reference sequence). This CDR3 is CASSLGFKGGTIYF. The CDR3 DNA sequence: TGTGCCAGCAGCTTAGGATTCAAAGGGGGCACCATATATTTT.

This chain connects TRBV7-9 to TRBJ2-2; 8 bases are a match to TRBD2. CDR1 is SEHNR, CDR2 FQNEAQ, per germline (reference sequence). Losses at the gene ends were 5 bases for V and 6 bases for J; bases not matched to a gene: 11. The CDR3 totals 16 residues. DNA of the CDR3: TGTGCCAGCAGCGGCCGGACTAGCCGCTGGGCCGGGGAGCTGTTTTTT. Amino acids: CASSGRTSRWAGELFF.

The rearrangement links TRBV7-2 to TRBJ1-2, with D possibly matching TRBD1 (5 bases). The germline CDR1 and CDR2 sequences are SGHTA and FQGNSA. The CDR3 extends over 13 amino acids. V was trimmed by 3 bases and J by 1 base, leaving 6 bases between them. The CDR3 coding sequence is TGTGCCAGCAGCTTGACAGTTAACTATGGCTACACCTTC. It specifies CASSLTVNYGYTF.